The 3 T cell receptor beta chains reported below all come from one sample, sequenced in a study of control samples from healthy donors and cancer patients. Sequenced by immunoSEQ multiplex PCR; TCRdb stores in-frame clones only, minus some. This table has 65,000 to 90,000 clones, 70% to 90% appearing once. Sequenced input: blood. These receptors all stem from a man over 45 in good health.

The gene calls are TRBV7-2 and TRBJ1-2, with D possibly matching TRBD1 (6 bases). Germline loops: CDR1 SGHTA, CDR2 FQGNSA. The V end was cut by 1 base, the J end by 5 bases, with 8 bases between. The CDR3 extends over 13 amino acids. As DNA, the CDR3 is TGTGCCAGCAGCTTAGACAGGGTTTATGGCTACACCTTC. Translating it yields CASSLDRVYGYTF.

The chain links TRBV11-1 to TRBJ2-5, with D possibly TRBD2 on 6 matching bases. The CDR3 contains 13 residues. V was cut by 5 bases and J by 2 bases, with 9 bases left in between. The germline CDR1 and CDR2 sequences are SGHAT and FQDESV (reference sequence). CDR3: CASSPDYQETQYF. DNA of the CDR3: TGTGCCAGCAGCCCGGACTATCAAGAGACCCAGTACTTC.

The rearrangement links TRBV4-1 to TRBJ2-1; TRBD1 agrees at 7 bases. Germline assignment: CDR1 MGHRA and CDR2 YSYEKL. The CDR3 covers 14 residues. Trimming cost V 4 bases and J 6 bases; bases outside gene matches: 6. This CDR3 reads CASSLWTGINEQFF. CDR3 coding DNA: TGCGCCAGCAGCCTCTGGACAGGCATCAATGAGCAGTTCTTC.